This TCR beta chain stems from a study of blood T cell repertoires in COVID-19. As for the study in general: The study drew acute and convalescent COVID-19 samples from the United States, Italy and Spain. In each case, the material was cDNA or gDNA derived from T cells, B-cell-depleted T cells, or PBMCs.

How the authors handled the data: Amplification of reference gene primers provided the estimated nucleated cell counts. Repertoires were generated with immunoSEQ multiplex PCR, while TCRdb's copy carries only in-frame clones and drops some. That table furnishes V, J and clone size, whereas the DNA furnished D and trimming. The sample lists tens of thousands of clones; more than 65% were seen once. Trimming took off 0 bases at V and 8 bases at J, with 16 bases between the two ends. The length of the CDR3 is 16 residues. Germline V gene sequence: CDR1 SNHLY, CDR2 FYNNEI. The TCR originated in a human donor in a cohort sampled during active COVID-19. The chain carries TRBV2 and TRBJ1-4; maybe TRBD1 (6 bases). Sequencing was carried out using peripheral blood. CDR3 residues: CASSEAGGQGREKLFF. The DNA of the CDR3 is TGTGCCAGCAGTGAAGCCGGGGGGCAGGGGAGGGAAAAACTGTTTTTT.